Following are 12 T cell receptor beta chains from one sample sequenced in a study of T cells in Graves' hyperthyroidism and ophthalmopathy. Authors of the study amplified TCR beta CDR3 regions from RNA transcripts. TCR CDR3 underwent first-round RT-PCR with the HTBI primer set. Each CDR3 protein gets one entry after TCRdb re-called the multiplex PCR reads with MiXCR. The profile shows around 690,000 distinct CDR3 sequences, about 18% of them singletons. Sequenced material: blood. Receptors were obtained from a man aged 50 to 60 with Graves' hyperthyroidism.

The chain combines TRBV5-1 with TRBJ2-1, with 12 bases aligning to TRBD2. Germline-derived CDR1 and CDR2 are SGHRS and YFSETQ. This CDR3 contains 18 residues. The ends lost 0 bases at V and 8 bases at J; junction bases unmatched: 12. CDR3 loop: CASSLASTSGSISDEQFF. The CDR3 DNA is TGCGCCAGCAGCTTGGCCTCGACTAGCGGGAGTATTTCCGATGAGCAGTTCTTC. Complete variable domain (other parts from reference TRBV5-1 and TRBJ2-1): KAGVTQTPRYLIKTRGQQVTLSCSPISGHRSVSWYQQTPGQGLQFLFEYFSETQRNKGNFPGRFSGRQFSNSRSEMNVSTLELGDSALYLCASSLASTSGSISDEQFFGPGTRLTVL.

This clonotype was counted ten times or more. The V gene is TRBV2, the J gene TRBJ2-1, with 9 bases fitting TRBD2. Germline-derived CDR1 and CDR2 are SNHLY and FYNNEI. The CDR3 has 16 amino acids. With 6 bases clipped from V and 4 bases from J, the junction kept 10 bases outside the gene matches. The DNA for the CDR3 is TGTGCCAGCAGGGATTCACTAGCGGGCAATTACAATGAGCAGTTCTTC. It specifies CASRDSLAGNYNEQFF.

This clonotype was counted at least ten times. This sequence joins TRBV28 and TRBJ2-4; a possible D gene is TRBD2 (6 bases). The germline V gene has CDR1 MDHEN and CDR2 SYDVKM. This CDR3 is built from 15 residues. Trimming stripped 3 bases from V and 2 bases from J, with 11 bases between. CDR3 nucleotides: TGTGCCAGCAGTTTGGGACTTCCATCCAAAAACATTCAGTACTTC. The encoded protein is CASSLGLPSKNIQYF.

This clonotype has a handful of counts. The chain uses TRBV7-9 and TRBJ2-3; tentatively, D is TRBD2 (6 bases). Trimming removed 5 bases at V and 0 bases at J, with 15 bases between. From germline, CDR1 is SEHNR and CDR2 FQNEAQ (reference sequence). CDR3 length: 16 amino acids. CDR3 region: CASSPYGGRSTDTQYF. CDR3 in DNA: TGTGCCAGCAGCCCCTACGGGGGACGAAGCACAGATACGCAGTATTTT.

The chain links TRBV13 to TRBJ1-6; 7 bases line up with TRBD1. From germline, CDR1 is PRHDT and CDR2 FYEKMQ (reference sequence). CDR3 length: 15 amino acids. J was trimmed by 2 bases and V by 4 bases; bases with no gene match: 2. The CDR3 DNA reads as TGTGCCAGCAGCTCCGGGACAGCCTATAATTCACCCCTCCACTTT. As protein: CASSSGTAYNSPLHF.

This clonotype was detected a few times. Here the CDR3 reads CSARGTSGFSYNEQFF. In DNA, the CDR3 is TGCAGTGCTAGAGGGACTAGCGGTTTCTCCTACAATGAGCAGTTCTTC. This sequence joins TRBV20-1 and TRBJ2-1; 10 bases agree with TRBD2. The V segment lost 1 base and the J segment 0 bases; nucleotides outside the gene matches: 3. CDR1 is DFQATT and CDR2 is SNEGSKA in the germline V gene (reference sequence). The CDR3 is 16 residues long.

The chain employs TRBV27 and TRBJ2-1; 9 bases align to TRBD1. J gave up 7 bases and V 6 bases, and 13 bases lay outside the gene matches. Germline CDR1 MNHEY, CDR2 SMNVEV (reference sequence). The CDR3 loop spans 16 amino acids. The CDR3 spells CASSSRDRVSWNEQFF. Written as DNA, the CDR3 is TGTGCCAGCAGCAGCCGGGACAGGGTTTCTTGGAATGAGCAGTTCTTC.

This sequence joins TRBV5-5 and TRBJ2-7; D is tentatively TRBD1 or TRBD2 (5 bases each). This CDR3 has 16 amino acids. The germline V gene has CDR1 SGHKS and CDR2 YYEKEE (reference sequence). Trimming shortened V by 4 bases and J by 0 bases, and 17 bases separated the two germline ends. The DNA of the CDR3 is TGTGCCAGCAGCACCCCGTTATCAGGGAGCTCCTACGAGCAGTACTTC. This translates into CASSTPLSGSSYEQYF.

The chain carries TRBV5-5 and TRBJ2-2; possible D gene TRBD1, 6 bases. The CDR3 extends over 15 amino acids. V shed 4 bases and J shed 5 bases, with 15 bases lying between them. In germline, CDR1 is SGHKS, CDR2 YYEKEE (reference sequence). The CDR3 DNA reads TGTGCCAGCAGCCGGGGTCGAAGGGGGACCGGGGAGCTGTTTTTT. Its protein product is CASSRGRRGTGELFF.

This clonotype has a count of ten or more. Here the CDR3 reads CASSDGGSTEAFF. In nucleotides, the CDR3 is TGTGCCAGCAGTGATGGGGGGAGCACTGAAGCTTTCTTT. The chain employs TRBV2 and TRBJ1-1, with D perhaps matching TRBD1 (5 bases). The CDR3 loop spans 13 amino acids. Trimming cost V 3 bases and J 4 bases, with 9 bases left between them. Germline CDR1 reads SNHLY; CDR2 reads FYNNEI.

The chain recombines TRBV6-1 with TRBJ1-2, with TRBD1 identical over 9 bases. Germline loops: CDR1 MNHNS, CDR2 SASEGT. Unmatched junction bases numbered 11, after V lost 6 bases and J lost 3 bases. The CDR3 has 16 amino acids. The CDR3 sequence is CASRGDRVFLDYGYTF. The CDR3 DNA follows: TGTGCCAGCAGGGGGGACAGGGTATTCTTAGACTATGGCTACACCTTC.

This clonotype came up many times. The chain couples TRBV7-8 to TRBJ2-7; a possible D gene is TRBD1 (5 bases). V shed 2 bases and J shed 0 bases, with 11 bases lying between them. The length of the CDR3 is 15 residues. From germline, CDR1 is SGHVS and CDR2 FQNEAQ. The CDR3 DNA follows: TGTGCCAGCAGCTTACGGTCAGACAGCTCCTACGAGCAGTACTTC. Encoded protein: CASSLRSDSSYEQYF.